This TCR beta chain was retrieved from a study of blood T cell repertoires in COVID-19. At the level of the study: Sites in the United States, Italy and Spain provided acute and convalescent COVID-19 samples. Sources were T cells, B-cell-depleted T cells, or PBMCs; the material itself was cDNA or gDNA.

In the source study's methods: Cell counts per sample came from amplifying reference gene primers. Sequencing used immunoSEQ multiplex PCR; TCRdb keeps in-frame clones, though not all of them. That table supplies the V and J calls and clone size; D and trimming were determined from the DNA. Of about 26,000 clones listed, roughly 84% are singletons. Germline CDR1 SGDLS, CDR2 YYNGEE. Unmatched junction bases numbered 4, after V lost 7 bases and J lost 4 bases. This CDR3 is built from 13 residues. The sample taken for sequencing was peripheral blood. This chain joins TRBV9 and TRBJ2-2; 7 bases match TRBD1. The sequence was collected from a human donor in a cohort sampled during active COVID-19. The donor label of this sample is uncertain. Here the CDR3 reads CASRKGATGELFF. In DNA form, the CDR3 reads TGTGCCAGCCGAAAGGGGGCCACCGGGGAGCTGTTTTTT.